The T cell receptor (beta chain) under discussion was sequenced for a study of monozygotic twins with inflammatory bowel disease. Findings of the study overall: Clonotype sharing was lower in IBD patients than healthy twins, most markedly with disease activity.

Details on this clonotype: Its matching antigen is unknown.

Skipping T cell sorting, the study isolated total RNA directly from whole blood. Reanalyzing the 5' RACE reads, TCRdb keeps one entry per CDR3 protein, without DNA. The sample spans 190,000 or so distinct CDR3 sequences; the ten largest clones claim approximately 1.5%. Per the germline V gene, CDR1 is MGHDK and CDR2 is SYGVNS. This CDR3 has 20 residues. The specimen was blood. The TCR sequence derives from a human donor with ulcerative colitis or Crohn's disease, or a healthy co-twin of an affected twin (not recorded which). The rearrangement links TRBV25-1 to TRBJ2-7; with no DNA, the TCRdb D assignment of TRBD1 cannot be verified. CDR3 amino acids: CASSEWLGPGTTGEWREQYF.